A single sample gave rise to the 21 T cell receptor beta chains below, sequenced in a study of CD8 T cells in Susac syndrome. With random hexamers, 0.5 to 1 ug RNA was reverse transcribed. TCRdb processed the immunoSEQ multiplex PCR reads anew with MiXCR; each CDR3 protein has one entry. The data hold more than 250,000 distinct CDR3 sequences, with around 90% observed a single time. Sequenced input: CD4+ T cells from PBMCs. The receptors stem from a human donor with multiple sclerosis.

The chain links TRBV7-2 to TRBJ1-6; D gene uncertain. Germline V gene data show CDR1 as SGHTA and CDR2 as FQGNSA. The CDR3 sequence is 14 residues long. V was cut by 1 base and J by 1 base, with 2 bases left in between. CDR3 amino acids: CASSLDSYNSPLHF. The CDR3 nucleotides read TGTGCCAGCAGCTTAGATTCCTATAATTCACCCCTCCACTTT. Filled out from reference TRBV7-2 and TRBJ1-6, the complete variable domain reads GAGVSQSPSNKVTEKGKDVELRCDPISGHTALYWYRQSLGQGLEFLIYFQGNSAPDKSGLPSDRFSAERTGGSVSTLTIQRTQQEDSAVYLCASSLDSYNSPLHFGNGTRLTVT.

The rearrangement links TRBV14 to TRBJ2-7, with TRBD2 matching 7 bases. Trimming removed 2 bases from V and 0 bases from J; junction bases left unmatched: 7. Germline V gene sequence: CDR1 SGHDN, CDR2 FVKESK. The length of the CDR3 is 16 residues. The CDR3 DNA is TGTGCCAGCAGCCAACGGTTGGGGACTAACTCCTACGAGCAGTACTTC. Its protein product is CASSQRLGTNSYEQYF.

This chain joins TRBV5-4 and TRBJ2-2; D is perhaps TRBD1 (5 bases). The length of the CDR3 is 14 residues. The germline V and J ends were trimmed by 6 bases and 1 base, with 10 bases remaining between them. Looked up from germline, CDR1 is SGHNT and CDR2 is YYREEE (reference sequence). The CDR3 DNA reads as TGTGCCAGCACCTGGGGCGGGAACACCGGGGAGCTGTTTTTT. It specifies CASTWGGNTGELFF. Using reference TRBV5-4 and TRBJ2-2 for the parts outside the CDR3, the full variable domain is ETGVTQSPTHLIKTRGQQVTLRCSSQSGHNTVSWYQQALGQGPQFIFQYYREEENGRGNFPPRFSGLQFPNYSSELNVNALELDDSALYLCASTWGGNTGELFFGEGSRLTVL.

The chain joins TRBV6-1 to TRBJ1-5; D is possibly TRBD1 (6 bases). Germline V gene sequence: CDR1 MNHNS, CDR2 SASEGT. V was cut by 1 base and J by 2 bases, with 9 bases left in between. This CDR3 is built from 15 residues. The CDR3 nucleotides read TGTGCCAGCAGTGAAGACAGGGCTGGCAATCAGCCCCAGCATTTT. As protein: CASSEDRAGNQPQHF.

This rearrangement joins TRBV20-1 to TRBJ2-7; 9 bases agree with TRBD1. With V trimmed by 1 base and J by 4 bases, 8 bases remained unmatched. The length of the CDR3 is 15 residues. Looked up from germline, CDR1 is DFQATT and CDR2 is SNEGSKA (reference sequence). CDR3 in amino acids: CSARGATGGEYEQYF. The CDR3 nucleotides are TGCAGTGCTAGAGGAGCCACAGGGGGCGAGTACGAGCAGTACTTC.

This chain connects TRBV5-1 to TRBJ2-1; D not resolved. The CDR3 extends over 13 amino acids. V gave up 3 bases and J gave up 9 bases, with 13 bases separating them. CDR1 is SGHRS and CDR2 is YFSETQ in the germline V gene. CDR3 DNA sequence: TGCGCCAGCAGCTCCGACGGCGCCCTTGAGCAGTTCTTC. It translates to CASSSDGALEQFF.

The gene calls are TRBV27 and TRBJ1-2; D is unclear. The CDR3 spans 12 residues. CDR1 is MNHEY, CDR2 SMNVEV, per germline (reference sequence). The ends were cut back, 4 bases at V and 5 bases at J, with 8 bases in the middle. CDR3 in amino acids: CASSSTGYGYTF. The DNA of the CDR3 is TGTGCCAGCAGTTCTACGGGTTATGGCTACACCTTC.

This clonotype was seen once. J is TRBJ2-3 and V is TRBV20-1; TRBD2 matches at 8 bases. The J segment lost 0 bases and the V segment lost 0 bases, leaving 5 bases of the junction unmatched. This CDR3 is 16 amino acids long. The germline V gene encodes CDR1 DFQATT and CDR2 SNEGSKA (reference sequence). The CDR3 DNA reads as TGCAGTGCTAGAGATCAGCTAGCGGGTAGCACAGATACGCAGTATTTT. The encoded protein is CSARDQLAGSTDTQYF.

The genes are TRBV18 and TRBJ2-7; possible D gene TRBD1, 5 bases. The CDR3 extends over 15 amino acids. V lost 2 bases to trimming and J lost 0 bases, with 11 bases between them. Germline CDR1 KGHSH, CDR2 LQKENI. CDR3 DNA sequence: TGTGCCAGCTCACCAAGCAGGGCCCGCTCCTACGAGCAGTACTTC. It is translated as CASSPSRARSYEQYF.

This chain connects TRBV29-1 to TRBJ2-1; D is possibly TRBD2 (6 bases). V was shortened by 3 bases and J by 6 bases, with 9 bases between the two germline ends. The germline V gene encodes CDR1 SQVTM and CDR2 ANQGSEA. The CDR3 extends over 12 amino acids. CDR3 sequence reads: CSVDSGSNEQFF. The CDR3 nucleotides read TGCAGCGTTGATTCCGGGAGCAATGAGCAGTTCTTC.

This chain joins TRBV5-1 and TRBJ2-7; 12 bases are shared with TRBD2. CDR3 length equals 16 residues. The V and J ends lost 4 bases and 0 bases, in that order; junction bases with no gene match: 5. Germline assignment: CDR1 SGHRS and CDR2 YFSETQ. The CDR3 is CASSTRTSGISYEQYF. For the CDR3, the DNA is TGCGCCAGCAGCACTCGGACTAGCGGGATCTCCTACGAGCAGTACTTC.

V usage is TRBV5-6 and J usage is TRBJ1-1; D is unclear. V lost 1 base and J lost 4, with 8 bases in between. Germline assignment: CDR1 SGHDT and CDR2 YYEEEE. The CDR3 consists of 13 residues. CDR3 nucleotide sequence: TGTGCCAGCAGCTTGTTGAGCGGCACTGAAGCTTTCTTT. Translated: CASSLLSGTEAFF.

The chain is built from TRBV7-9 and TRBJ2-6, with D unclear. The CDR3 consists of 16 residues. The V gene lost 3 bases and the J gene lost 0 bases, with 9 bases spanning the gap. Looked up from germline, CDR1 is SEHNR and CDR2 is FQNEAQ (reference sequence). The CDR3 nucleotides read TGTGCCAGCAGCTTCCCAGCCTACTCTGGGGCCAACGTCCTGACTTTC. Amino acid sequence: CASSFPAYSGANVLTF.

This clonotype was detected once. The chain has TRBV29-1 and TRBJ2-7; D is unresolved. Trimming cost V 5 bases and J 4 bases, with 15 bases left between them. The CDR3 is 13 amino acids. Germline CDR1 is SQVTM and CDR2 is ANQGSEA. CDR3: CSVSPNSGYEQYF. In nucleotides, the CDR3 is TGCAGCGTTTCCCCGAACTCGGGTTACGAGCAGTACTTC.

This clonotype was seen a single time. The V call is TRBV5-6, the J call TRBJ1-2, with a weak D call TRBD1 (6 bases). V lost 3 bases and J 0 bases, leaving 12 bases between the germline ends. The CDR3 runs 15 residues. In germline, CDR1 is SGHDT, CDR2 YYEEEE. This CDR3 reads CASSSSDRPNYGYTF. CDR3 nucleotide sequence: TGTGCCAGCAGCTCGTCAGACAGGCCTAACTATGGCTACACCTTC.

The rearrangement uses TRBV20-1 and TRBJ2-5; TRBD2 matches at 8 bases. Trimming removed 4 bases from V and 1 base from J; junction bases left unmatched: 8. The CDR3 has 15 residues. Germline CDR1 reads DFQATT; CDR2 reads SNEGSKA (reference sequence). In nucleotides, the CDR3 is TGCAGTGCTACTGGGCAGGCGGGGGGCCAAGAGACCCAGTACTTC. It translates to CSATGQAGGQETQYF.

The table lists this clonotype with a few counts. V and J are TRBV6-1 and TRBJ1-3; TRBD1 is a possible D gene (6 bases). The CDR3 has 15 amino acids. Germline loops: CDR1 MNHNS, CDR2 SASEGT. V was shortened by 6 bases and J by 0 bases, with 12 bases between the two germline ends. In DNA form, the CDR3 reads TGTGCCAGCAGAGAGGACAGAGCCTCTGGAAACACCATATATTTT. Translating it yields CASREDRASGNTIYF.

The CDR3 sequence is CASSYGLAQETQYF. In DNA, the CDR3 is TGTGCCAGCAGCTATGGACTAGCGCAAGAGACCCAGTACTTC. This chain joins TRBV7-2 and TRBJ2-5; 9 bases agree with TRBD2. Germline trimming cut 4 bases from V and 2 bases from J; bases unmatched to any gene: 2. The CDR3 extends over 14 amino acids. Germline V CDR1 and CDR2: SGHTA, FQGNSA.

The CDR3 is CASSQSWRGIAKNIQYF. CDR3 nucleotides: TGCGCCAGCAGTCAATCCTGGAGGGGGATAGCCAAAAACATTCAGTACTTC. The genes are TRBV23-1 and TRBJ2-4; D may correspond to TRBD1 or TRBD2 (6 bases each). TRBV23-1 is filed as an ORF, its function uncertain. The CDR3 is made up of 17 amino acids. Between the trimmed V and J ends, which lost 0 bases and 0 bases, there was a span of 12 bases.

The chain employs TRBV6-2 or TRBV6-3 and TRBJ1-1, with D maybe TRBD1 (5 bases). Germline-derived CDR1 and CDR2 are MNHEY and SVGEGT. V lost 7 bases to trimming and J lost 0 bases, with 15 bases between them. The CDR3 spans 15 residues. CDR3 DNA sequence: TGTGCCAGCACCCCGTCTGGGGGTCTGAACACTGAAGCTTTCTTT. Translated: CASTPSGGLNTEAFF.

The chain combines TRBV7-9 with TRBJ2-5, with 8 positions matching TRBD2. Germline trimming cut 4 bases from V and 3 bases from J; bases unmatched to any gene: 7. CDR1 is SEHNR, CDR2 FQNEAQ, per germline (reference sequence). The CDR3 extends over 15 amino acids. Here the CDR3 reads CASSSGGTKKETQYF. As DNA, the CDR3 is TGTGCCAGCAGCTCGGGGGGGACGAAGAAAGAGACCCAGTACTTC.